The T cell receptor beta chain described here comes from a study of T-cell memory formation after mild COVID-19 (dated by TCRdb to the early 2020s). With regard to the full study: Most TCR sequence clusters were specific to one of the two donors. In a couple of donors, T-cell clones that expanded and contracted after mild COVID-19 were tracked by sequencing TCRalpha and TCRbeta repertoires over time. The cohort comprised two young, previously healthy adult volunteers, one female and one male. The research as a whole found: Some responding clones were found in pre-infection memory, which suggests that pre-existing cross-reactive memory T cells took part in the SARS-CoV-2 response. Clones contracting from day 15 to 85 had balanced CD4/CD8 phenotypes, while a second wave expanding from day 15 to 37 was biased towards CD4+. Contracting CD4+ clones turned up mainly in the CM and EM memory subsets, whereas EMRA was where CD8+ clones were enriched. Only two mild cases were covered by the study, and larger cohorts that include severe cases with pre-infection samples were considered necessary. Whether the second-wave clones peaking on day 37 were SARS-CoV-2 specific was not confirmed.

Inclusive of the bounding cysteine and phenylalanine, the CDR3 is 16 residues long. The sequence is cut down to CDR3 DNA, 48 bases in frame from base 1. CDR1 and CDR2 are drawn from the germline V gene: SGHRS, YFSETQ. The trim is 2 bases for V and 2 bases for J, with a gap of 15 bases between the germline ends. This sample was sequenced with an Illumina NovaSeq 6000. TCRalpha and TCRbeta cDNA libraries were constructed by 5'RACE with constant-segment primers, with sample barcodes and unique molecular identifiers being introduced. Trizol reagent was used to extract RNA from every sample. Amplification of the libraries took two PCR steps, and the second step added a second sample barcode plus Illumina TruSeq adapters. Sequencing of libraries was performed on an Illumina NovaSeq with 2 x 150 bp paired-end reads. On the authors' methods: The reads were demultiplexed and collapsed into UMI-guided consensus sequences using migec v1.2.7. Using mixcr v2.1.11, UMI consensuses were aligned to TRA and TRB V and J templates and then assembled into clonotypes. Expanded or contracted clonotypes were those called significant by both edgeR and NoisET, with noise models trained on biological replicates. For edgeR calls, the thresholds were a false discovery rate-adjusted p below 0.01 and a log2 fold-change of 1. As an exploratory analysis of dynamics, PCA with hierarchical clustering was applied to max-normalized trajectories of the 1000 most abundant clonotypes. The CD4 or CD8 phenotype of responding clones was assigned using the separately sequenced CD4+ and CD8+ repertoires. In TCRdb, the public reads were trimmed at Q25 with fastp and aligned with MiXCR, with productive beta chains retained. Identical CDR3 protein sequences are pooled into one entry, listed with their most common genes and DNA. TCRdb, not the authors, supplied the V and J calls. This sample has tens of thousands of distinct CDR3 sequences in its table, and about 16% of those were observed once. The top ten clonotypes cover about 1.4% of the sample.

Ficoll-Paque density gradient centrifugation was the method used to isolate PBMCs. This clonotype was found many times. There is no known antigen for this receptor. No qualities accompany the bases; no much larger clone lies one base away. The clonotype comes from an adult who had mild COVID-19 (a few samples of this study predate the infection). The sample titles of this study are shuffled in the database, so cell type and time point are left out. The rearranged segments are TRBV5-1 and TRBJ2-3, with no reliable assignment of the D segment. Sequencing was done on a sample of PBMCs or a T cell subset sorted from them (not recorded which). The CDR3 here reads CASSLGLVGITDTQYF. The nucleotide sequence is given as TGCGCCAGCAGCTTAGGGCTAGTGGGGATCACAGATACGCAGTATTTT.